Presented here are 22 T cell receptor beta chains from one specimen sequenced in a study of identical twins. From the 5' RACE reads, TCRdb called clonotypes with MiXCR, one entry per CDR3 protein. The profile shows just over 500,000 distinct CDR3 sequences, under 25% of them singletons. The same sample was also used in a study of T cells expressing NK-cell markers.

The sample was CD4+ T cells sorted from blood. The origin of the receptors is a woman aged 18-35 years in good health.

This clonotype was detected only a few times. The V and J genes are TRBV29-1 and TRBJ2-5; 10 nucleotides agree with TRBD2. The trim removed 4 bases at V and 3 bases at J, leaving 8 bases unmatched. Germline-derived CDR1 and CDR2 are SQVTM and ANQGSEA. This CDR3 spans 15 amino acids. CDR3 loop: CSVVPSGGLEETQYF. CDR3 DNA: TGCAGCGTTGTCCCTAGCGGGGGACTCGAAGAGACCCAGTACTTC. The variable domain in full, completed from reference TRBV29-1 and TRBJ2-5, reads SAVISQKPSRDICQRGTSLTIQCQVDSQVTMMFWYRQQPGQSLTLIATANQGSEATYESGFVIDKFPISRPNLTFSTLTVSNMSPEDSSIYLCSVVPSGGLEETQYFGPGTRLLVL.

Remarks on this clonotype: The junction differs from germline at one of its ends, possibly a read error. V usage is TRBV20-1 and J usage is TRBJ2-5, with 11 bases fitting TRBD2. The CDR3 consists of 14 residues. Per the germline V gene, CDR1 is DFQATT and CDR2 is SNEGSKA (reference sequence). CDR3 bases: TGCAGTGCGACCGGGACTAGCGGACAAGAGAGCCAGTACTTC. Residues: CSATGTSGQESQYF.

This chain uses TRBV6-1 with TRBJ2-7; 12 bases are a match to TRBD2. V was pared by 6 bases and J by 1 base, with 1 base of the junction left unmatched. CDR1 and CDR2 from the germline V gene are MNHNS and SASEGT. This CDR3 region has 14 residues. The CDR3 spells CASRGTSGSYEQYF. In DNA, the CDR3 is TGTGCCAGCAGGGGGACTAGCGGGTCCTACGAGCAGTACTTC.

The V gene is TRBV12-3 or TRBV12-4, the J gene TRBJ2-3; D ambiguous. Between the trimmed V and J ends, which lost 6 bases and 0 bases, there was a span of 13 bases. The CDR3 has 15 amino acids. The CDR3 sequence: CASSRPRGSTDTQYF. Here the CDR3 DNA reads TGTGCCAGCAGCCGTCCCCGCGGCAGCACAGATACGCAGTATTTT.

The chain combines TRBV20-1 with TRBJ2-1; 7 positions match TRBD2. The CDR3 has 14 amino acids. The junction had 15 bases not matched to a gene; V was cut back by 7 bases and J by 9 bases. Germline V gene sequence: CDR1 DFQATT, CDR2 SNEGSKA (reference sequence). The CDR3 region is CSVRDYWALGEQFF. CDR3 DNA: TGCAGTGTTAGGGACTATTGGGCTTTGGGTGAGCAGTTCTTC.

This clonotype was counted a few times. Here the CDR3 DNA reads TGTGCCAGCAGCTTGGAGGTTGTGTGGCGGGAGTCTGTCAATGAGCAGTTCTTC. The encoded protein is CASSLEVVWRESVNEQFF. The V and J genes are TRBV5-5 and TRBJ2-1, with 7 bases matching TRBD2. The germline CDR1 and CDR2 sequences are SGHKS and YYEKEE (reference sequence). The CDR3 covers 18 residues. J gave up 6 bases and V 0 bases, and 15 bases lay outside the gene matches. The whole variable domain, remainder taken from reference TRBV5-5 and TRBJ2-1, is DAGVTQSPTHLIKTRGQQVTLRCSPISGHKSVSWYQQVLGQGPQFIFQYYEKEERGRGNFPDRFSARQFPNYSSELNVNALLLGDSALYLCASSLEVVWRESVNEQFFGPGTRLTVL.

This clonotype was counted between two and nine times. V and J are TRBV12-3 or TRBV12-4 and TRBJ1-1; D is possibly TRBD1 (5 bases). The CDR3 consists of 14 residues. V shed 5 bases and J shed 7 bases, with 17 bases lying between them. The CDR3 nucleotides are TGTGCCAGCAGTCTCGCAGGGTTCGGGAGTGAAGCTTTCTTT. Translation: CASSLAGFGSEAFF.

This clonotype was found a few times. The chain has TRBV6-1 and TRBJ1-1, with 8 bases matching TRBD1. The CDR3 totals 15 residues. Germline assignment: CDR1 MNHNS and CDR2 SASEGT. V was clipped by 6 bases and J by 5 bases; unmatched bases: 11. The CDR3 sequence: CASSRQGALGTEAFF. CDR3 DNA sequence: TGTGCCAGCAGCAGGCAGGGGGCCCTGGGAACTGAAGCTTTCTTT.

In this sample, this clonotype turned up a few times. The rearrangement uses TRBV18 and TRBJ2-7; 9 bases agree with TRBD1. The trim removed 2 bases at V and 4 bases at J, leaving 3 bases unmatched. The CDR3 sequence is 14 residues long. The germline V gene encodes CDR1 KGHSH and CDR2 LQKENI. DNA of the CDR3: TGTGCCAGCTCACCAAAGGGACAGGGATACGAGCAGTACTTC. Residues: CASSPKGQGYEQYF.

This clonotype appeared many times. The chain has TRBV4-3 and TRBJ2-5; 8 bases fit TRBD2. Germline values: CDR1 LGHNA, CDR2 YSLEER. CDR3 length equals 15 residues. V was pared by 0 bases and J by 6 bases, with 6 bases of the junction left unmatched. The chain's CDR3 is CASSQEIGRAKTQYF. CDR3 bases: TGCGCCAGCAGCCAAGAAATCGGGAGGGCGAAGACCCAGTACTTC.

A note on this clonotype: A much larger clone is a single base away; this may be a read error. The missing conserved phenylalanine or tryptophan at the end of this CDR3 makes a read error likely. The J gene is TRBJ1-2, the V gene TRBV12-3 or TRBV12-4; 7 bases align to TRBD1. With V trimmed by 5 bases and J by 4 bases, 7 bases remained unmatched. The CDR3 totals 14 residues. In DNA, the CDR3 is TGTGCCAGCAGTGCCGGGACAGAGTTCTATGGCTACACCCTC. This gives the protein CASSAGTEFYGYTL.

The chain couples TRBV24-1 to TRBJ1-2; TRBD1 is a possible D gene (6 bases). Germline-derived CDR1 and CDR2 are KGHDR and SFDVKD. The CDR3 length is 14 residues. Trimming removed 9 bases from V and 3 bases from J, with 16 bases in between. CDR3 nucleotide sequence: TGTGCCACCTGTGTGGGGGGGGGCGACTATGGCTACACCTTC. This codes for CATCVGGGDYGYTF.

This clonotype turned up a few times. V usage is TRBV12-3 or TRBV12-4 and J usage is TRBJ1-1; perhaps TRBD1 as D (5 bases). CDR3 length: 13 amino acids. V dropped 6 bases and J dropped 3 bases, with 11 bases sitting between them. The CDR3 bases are TGTGCCAGCAGCCTGGACACCTACACTGAAGCTTTCTTT. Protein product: CASSLDTYTEAFF.

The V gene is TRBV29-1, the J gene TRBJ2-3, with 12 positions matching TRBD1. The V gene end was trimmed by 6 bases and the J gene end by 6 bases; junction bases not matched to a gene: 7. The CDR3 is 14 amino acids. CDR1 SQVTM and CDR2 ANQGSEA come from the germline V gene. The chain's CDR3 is CSVRDRGLSDTQYF. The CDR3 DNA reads TGCAGCGTGCGGGACAGGGGGCTCTCGGATACGCAGTATTTT.

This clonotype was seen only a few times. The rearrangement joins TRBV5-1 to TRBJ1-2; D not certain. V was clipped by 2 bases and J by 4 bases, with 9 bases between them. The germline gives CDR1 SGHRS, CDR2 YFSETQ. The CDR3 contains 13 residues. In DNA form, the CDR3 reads TGCGCCAGCAGCTTCATGTCGGTCTATGGCTACACCTTC. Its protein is CASSFMSVYGYTF.

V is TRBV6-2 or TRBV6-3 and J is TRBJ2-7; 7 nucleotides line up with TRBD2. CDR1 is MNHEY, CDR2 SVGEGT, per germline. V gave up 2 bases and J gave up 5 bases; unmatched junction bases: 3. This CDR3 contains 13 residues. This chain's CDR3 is CASSYVREDEQYF. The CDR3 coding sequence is TGTGCCAGCAGTTACGTACGGGAGGACGAGCAGTACTTC.

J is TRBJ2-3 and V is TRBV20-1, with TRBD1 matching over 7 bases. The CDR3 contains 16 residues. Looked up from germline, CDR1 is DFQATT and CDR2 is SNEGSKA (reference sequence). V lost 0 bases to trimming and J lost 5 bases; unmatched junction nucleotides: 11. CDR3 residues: CSARDLGRGLGDTQYF. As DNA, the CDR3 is TGCAGTGCTAGAGATCTTGGCAGGGGGTTGGGAGATACGCAGTATTTT.

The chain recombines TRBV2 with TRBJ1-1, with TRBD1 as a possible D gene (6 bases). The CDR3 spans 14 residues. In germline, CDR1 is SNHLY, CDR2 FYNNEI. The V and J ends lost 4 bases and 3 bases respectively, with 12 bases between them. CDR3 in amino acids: CASSGETGYTEAFF. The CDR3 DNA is TGTGCCAGCAGTGGGGAGACAGGCTACACTGAAGCTTTCTTT.

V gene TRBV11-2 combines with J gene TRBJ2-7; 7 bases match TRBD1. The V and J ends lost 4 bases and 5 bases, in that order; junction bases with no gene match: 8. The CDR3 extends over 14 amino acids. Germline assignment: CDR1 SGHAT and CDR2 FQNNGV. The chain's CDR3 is CASSSGQNTHEQYF. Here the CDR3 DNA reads TGTGCCAGCAGCTCGGGACAGAACACCCACGAGCAGTACTTC.

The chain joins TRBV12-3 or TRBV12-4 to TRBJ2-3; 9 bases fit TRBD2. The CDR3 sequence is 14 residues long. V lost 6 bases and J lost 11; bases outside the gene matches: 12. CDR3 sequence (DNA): TGTGCCAGCAGCCTGATAGCGGGGGCCTCACAGCAGTATTTT. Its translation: CASSLIAGASQQYF.

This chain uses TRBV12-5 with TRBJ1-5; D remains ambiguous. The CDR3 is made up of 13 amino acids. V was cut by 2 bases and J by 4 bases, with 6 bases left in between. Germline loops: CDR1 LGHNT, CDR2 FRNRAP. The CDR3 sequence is CASGLNRNQPQHF. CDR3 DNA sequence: TGTGCTAGTGGTTTGAACAGAAATCAGCCCCAGCATTTT.

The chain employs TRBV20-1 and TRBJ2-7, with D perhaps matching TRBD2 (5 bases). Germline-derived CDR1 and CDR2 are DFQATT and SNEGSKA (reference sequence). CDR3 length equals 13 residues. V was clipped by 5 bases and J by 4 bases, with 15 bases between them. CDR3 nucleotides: TGCAGTGCTCCAAACGGGGTGACTTACGAGCAGTACTTC. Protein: CSAPNGVTYEQYF.